This T cell receptor (beta chain) was profiled in a study of cytomegalovirus exposure and HLA in healthy donors. Details on this clone: Its antigen is still unknown.

Study-wide points: In vitro checks showed that three CMV-associated chains really do target CMV antigens. Cytomegalovirus-associated status was assigned to around 160 TCR beta chains. The TCR clusters that emerged in the first cohort tended, a later analysis found, to co-occur in the 110 or so validation repertoires.

Germline V gene sequence: CDR1 SNHLY, CDR2 FYNNEI. Trimming took off 6 bases at V and 1 base at J, with 9 bases between the two ends. The CDR3 is 13 residues long. Only in-frame clones appear in the TCRdb table, and some are missing; sequencing was by immunoSEQ multiplex PCR. Seen here are 140,000 or so clones, approximately 90% observed once, and the top ten hold under 0.8%. The sequencing input was PBMCs. The clonotype originates from a man between 18 and 35 years old in good health and CMV-seronegative. The V and J genes are TRBV2 and TRBJ1-2; tentative D call: TRBD1 (6 bases). The CDR3 sequence is CASSAQGNYGYTF. The CDR3 nucleotides are TGTGCCAGCAGCGCACAGGGTAACTATGGCTACACCTTC. Looking up the rest from reference TRBV2 and TRBJ1-2 gives the full variable domain: EPEVTQTPSHQVTQMGQEVILRCVPISNHLYFYWYRQILGQKVEFLVSFYNNEISEKSEIFDDQFSVERPDGSNFTLKIRSTKLEDSAMYFCASSAQGNYGYTFGSGTRLTVV.